These 14 T cell receptor beta chains share one sample of origin, sequenced in a study of CD8 T cells in Susac syndrome. Reverse transcription used about 0.5 to 1 ug RNA and random hexamers. Each CDR3 protein gets one entry after TCRdb re-called the immunoSEQ multiplex PCR reads with MiXCR. The data contain 150,000 to 200,000 distinct CDR3 sequences, roughly 95% of them singletons. Source material: CD4+ T cells from PBMCs. The receptors originated from a human donor in good health.

The rearrangement joins TRBV5-1 to TRBJ2-3; TRBD1 matches at 8 bases. Germline V gene sequence: CDR1 SGHRS, CDR2 YFSETQ. The CDR3 totals 14 residues. V lost 5 bases, J lost 2 bases, and 4 bases stayed unmatched. CDR3 in amino acids: CASRAGGATDTQYF. The CDR3 bases are TGCGCCAGCAGGGCAGGGGGCGCCACAGATACGCAGTATTTT. Complete variable domain (other parts from reference TRBV5-1 and TRBJ2-3): KAGVTQTPRYLIKTRGQQVTLSCSPISGHRSVSWYQQTPGQGLQFLFEYFSETQRNKGNFPGRFSGRQFSNSRSEMNVSTLELGDSALYLCASRAGGATDTQYFGPGTRLTVL.

CDR3 amino acids: CASSRDVVQFF. Written as DNA, the CDR3 is TGTGCCAGCAGCCGGGACGTGGTGCAGTTCTTC. This chain links TRBV12-3 or TRBV12-4 with TRBJ2-1; D may match TRBD1 or TRBD2 (5 bases each). Trimming removed 6 bases from V and 12 bases from J, with 12 bases in between. CDR3 length: 11 amino acids.

The J gene is TRBJ2-3, the V gene TRBV19; 8 nucleotides match TRBD2. This CDR3 has 16 residues. Per germline, CDR1 LNHDA and CDR2 SQIVND (reference sequence). V shed 6 bases and J 2 bases; nucleotides not matched to a gene: 10. The CDR3 loop is CASRPPLAGNTDTQYF. As DNA, the CDR3 is TGTGCCAGTAGACCACCTCTAGCGGGCAACACAGATACGCAGTATTTT.

The rearrangement joins TRBV19 to TRBJ2-3, with TRBD1 identical over 9 bases. CDR3 length equals 17 residues. J gave up 2 bases and V 4 bases, and 10 bases lay outside the gene matches. Germline CDR1 is LNHDA and CDR2 is SQIVND (reference sequence). CDR3 protein: CASSRTGDGGLTDTQYF. CDR3 sequence (DNA): TGTGCCAGTAGTAGGACAGGGGACGGAGGCCTCACAGATACGCAGTATTTT.

The chain employs TRBV3-1 and TRBJ1-1; the match to TRBD1 covers 10 bases. The CDR3 loop spans 14 amino acids. Germline CDR1 reads LGHDT; CDR2 reads YNNKEL (reference sequence). V lost 5 bases and J lost 10; bases outside the gene matches: 10. The CDR3, as DNA: TGTGCCAGCAGCTCGTGGACAGGGGGAGGTAGAGCTTTCTTT. It yields the protein CASSSWTGGGRAFF.

The chain joins TRBV5-1 to TRBJ1-2, with unresolved D. The CDR3 is 15 residues long. Germline V CDR1 and CDR2: SGHRS, YFSETQ. V dropped 4 bases and J dropped 5 bases, with 18 bases sitting between them. The CDR3 spells CASSLERPILYGYTF. The CDR3, as DNA: TGCGCCAGCAGCCTGGAGCGACCGATACTATATGGCTACACCTTC.

This clonotype has just one count. The chain is built from TRBV4-1 and TRBJ2-3; 8 nucleotides match TRBD2. The CDR3 is 18 amino acids. The trim removed 0 bases at V and 3 bases at J, leaving 11 bases unmatched. Germline CDR1 is MGHRA and CDR2 is YSYEKL. The CDR3 DNA is TGCGCCAGCAGCCAAGATCTACCCCGGGGGGGTTTAACAGATACGCAGTATTTT. Amino acid sequence: CASSQDLPRGGLTDTQYF.

CDR3 sequence: CASSFGEAEGITEAFF. The CDR3 nucleotides read TGCGCCAGCAGCTTCGGCGAAGCGGAAGGGATAACTGAAGCTTTCTTT. The gene calls are TRBV5-1 and TRBJ1-1; D is ambiguous. Deletions cut 2 bases from V and 5 bases from J, with 19 bases between. This CDR3 is 16 amino acids long. Germline assignment: CDR1 SGHRS and CDR2 YFSETQ.

CDR3 in amino acids: CASSQGSNSPLHF. The CDR3 nucleotides are TGTGCCAGCAGCCAGGGGTCTAATTCACCCCTCCACTTT. The chain carries TRBV3-1 and TRBJ1-6, with D unresolved. Trimming shortened V by 3 bases and J by 6 bases, and 6 bases separated the two germline ends. The CDR3 runs to 13 residues. Germline V gives CDR1 LGHDT, CDR2 YNNKEL (reference sequence).

Only a few counts were recorded for this clonotype. The chain uses TRBV19 and TRBJ2-5; D perhaps matches TRBD1 (5 bases). The CDR3 sequence is 14 residues long. Germline lookup yields CDR1 LNHDA and CDR2 SQIVND (reference sequence). Trimming shortened V by 5 bases and J by 11 bases, and 21 bases separated the two germline ends. The CDR3 DNA sequence: TGTGCCAGTAGTCATCGTGGAGAAGGGGCCGTACAGTACTTC. Amino acids: CASSHRGEGAVQYF.

V is TRBV12-3 or TRBV12-4 and J is TRBJ1-1; no reliable D call. The V end was cut by 5 bases, the J end by 5 bases, with 15 bases between. The CDR3 runs to 14 residues. The DNA of the CDR3 is TGTGCCAGCAGTACGAGGGAGGGATGGACTGAAGCTTTCTTT. Its protein product is CASSTREGWTEAFF.

The chain couples TRBV4-1 to TRBJ1-4; 7 bases agree with TRBD1. The length of the CDR3 is 15 residues. The V gene's germline CDR1 is MGHRA and CDR2 YSYEKL. The trim removed 4 bases at V and 4 bases at J, leaving 6 bases unmatched. This chain's CDR3 is CASSRTGTDNEKLFF. As DNA, the CDR3 is TGCGCCAGCAGCCGAACCGGGACAGATAATGAAAAACTGTTTTTT.

The chain couples TRBV7-2 to TRBJ2-5, with 8 bases matching TRBD1. With V trimmed by 10 bases and J by 5 bases, 15 bases remained unmatched. CDR1 is SGHTA and CDR2 is FQGNSA in the germline V gene. This CDR3 region has 15 residues. CDR3 nucleotides: TGTGCCACCAAGAACCGACAGGGGTCTGCGGAGACCCAGTACTTC. Protein product: CATKNRQGSAETQYF.

This rearrangement joins TRBV30 to TRBJ2-7; 9 nucleotides line up with TRBD2. Germline V gives CDR1 GTSNPN, CDR2 SVGIG (reference sequence). The CDR3 contains 13 residues. V lost 5 bases and J lost 6; bases outside the gene matches: 8. The CDR3 loop reads CAWGILAGREQYF. The CDR3 DNA is TGTGCCTGGGGTATTCTAGCGGGGCGCGAGCAGTACTTC.